This T cell receptor beta chain was obtained from a study of T cells after yellow fever vaccination. Overall study results and limits: CD4 and CD8 compartments shared a small share of clonotypes. High-abundance clonotypes from the bulk population could contaminate FACS-sorted repertoires.

The ends lost 5 bases at V and 6 bases at J; junction bases unmatched: 4. CDR1 SSHAT and CDR2 FNYEAQ come from the germline V gene (reference sequence). The CDR3 extends over 15 amino acids. MiXCR, run by TCRdb on the 5' RACE reads, gives a single entry per CDR3 protein. The data show some 260,000 distinct CDR3 sequences, around 4.9% seen once. This clonotype was seen ten or more times. Its antigen remains unknown. This clonotype originated in a man aged 18-30 years who received the YFV17D yellow fever vaccine. This sequence joins TRBV7-7 and TRBJ2-1, with 13 positions matching TRBD2. Specimen: CD4+ T cells sorted from PBMCs, collected on the day of the yellow fever booster vaccination. The CDR3 DNA reads TGTGCCAGCAGCCCCCGGACTAGCGGGGGCAATGAGCAGTTCTTC. Its protein product is CASSPRTSGGNEQFF.